Each of the 21 T cell receptor beta chains below was sequenced from the same sample in a study of PD-1 blockade in classical Hodgkin lymphoma. Each of the patients experienced relapse following autologous stem cell transplantation, and their brentuximab vedotin exposure differed. Here immunoSEQ multiplex PCR was the method, and the copy in TCRdb shows in-frame clones only, minus some. The sample includes about 34,000 clones, approximately 82% of them seen just once. The specimen comprised peripheral blood mononuclear cells (PBMCs), sampled before the second cycle of nivolumab. All receptors come from a human donor with classical Hodgkin lymphoma.

The chain carries TRBV7-2 and TRBJ1-2; the match to TRBD1 covers 8 bases. Germline CDR1 reads SGHTA; CDR2 reads FQGNSA. The CDR3 loop spans 15 amino acids. V gave up 2 bases and J gave up 2 bases; unmatched junction bases: 4. The CDR3 reads CASSLRDRPNYGYTF. CDR3 nucleotide sequence: TGTGCCAGCAGCTTAAGGGACAGGCCGAACTATGGCTACACCTTC. Complete variable domain (other parts from reference TRBV7-2 and TRBJ1-2): GAGVSQSPSNKVTEKGKDVELRCDPISGHTALYWYRQSLGQGLEFLIYFQGNSAPDKSGLPSDRFSAERTGGSVSTLTIQRTQQEDSAVYLCASSLRDRPNYGYTFGSGTRLTVV.

This clone has more than one count but fewer than ten. The chain recombines TRBV5-4 with TRBJ2-7; unclear D gene. Trimming cost V 1 base and J 3 bases, with 8 bases left between them. The CDR3 covers 13 residues. Germline V gene lookup returns CDR1 SGHNT and CDR2 YYREEE (reference sequence). The CDR3 region has the DNA TGTGCCAGCAGCTTGATCTCCGGCTACGAGCAGTACTTC. Its translation: CASSLISGYEQYF.

The V call is TRBV7-9, the J call TRBJ1-6, with unresolved D. CDR3 size: 15 residues. V lost 4 bases and J 3 bases, leaving 10 bases between the germline ends. Looked up from germline, CDR1 is SEHNR and CDR2 is FQNEAQ (reference sequence). The CDR3 DNA reads TGTGCCAGCAGCTCCTGGACGGACTATAATTCACCCCTCCACTTT. This translates into CASSSWTDYNSPLHF.

This clone was observed a handful of times. CDR3: CASRAGPGNTGELFF. CDR3 nucleotide sequence: TGTGCCAGCAGAGCGGGACCCGGGAACACCGGGGAGCTGTTTTTT. The chain uses TRBV6-4 and TRBJ2-2; 7 bases agree with TRBD2. The CDR3 length is 15 residues. Germline V gene data show CDR1 as MRHNA and CDR2 as SNTAGT. V trimming: 6 bases; J trimming: 1 base; junction bases outside the gene matches: 5.

At least ten counts were recorded for this clone. This chain uses TRBV11-3 with TRBJ2-7; 7 bases match TRBD2. The J segment lost 0 bases and the V segment lost 5 bases, leaving 4 bases of the junction unmatched. The CDR3 length is 14 residues. Germline assignment: CDR1 SGHNT and CDR2 YENEEA. This CDR3 is CASSPRGNSYEQYF. In DNA form, the CDR3 reads TGTGCCAGCAGCCCGCGGGGGAACTCCTACGAGCAGTACTTC.

The V gene is TRBV27, the J gene TRBJ2-7; a possible D gene is TRBD2 (5 bases). CDR1 is MNHEY and CDR2 is SMNVEV in the germline V gene (reference sequence). The ends were cut back, 7 bases at V and 5 bases at J, with 18 bases in the middle. The CDR3 spans 14 residues. CDR3 protein: CASKLLIEGHEQYF. CDR3 DNA: TGTGCCAGCAAGTTATTAATAGAGGGCCACGAGCAGTACTTC.

The rearrangement joins TRBV5-6 to TRBJ1-2, with 8 positions matching TRBD1. Germline assignment: CDR1 SGHDT and CDR2 YYEEEE. Trimming at V came to 4 bases and at J to 2 bases, leaving 7 bases not matched to a gene. CDR3 size: 15 residues. CDR3 in amino acids: CASSPRPGGNYGYTF. In nucleotides, the CDR3 is TGTGCCAGCAGCCCTAGACCAGGGGGCAACTATGGCTACACCTTC.

This CDR3 reads CASSGLGSQYF. DNA for the CDR3: TGTGCCAGCTCAGGGTTAGGATCGCAGTACTTC. The rearrangement joins TRBV2 to TRBJ2-7; D may be TRBD1 (5 bases). CDR1 SNHLY and CDR2 FYNNEI come from the germline V gene. CDR3 size: 11 residues. V was shortened by 8 bases and J by 9 bases, with 14 bases between the two germline ends.

The CDR3 sequence: CASSRVPGGGTDTQYF. CDR3 DNA sequence: TGTGCCAGCAGCCGGGTTCCGGGGGGAGGGACAGATACGCAGTATTTT. The chain recombines TRBV7-3 with TRBJ2-3; 7 bases match TRBD2. The CDR3 runs to 16 residues. Germline assignment: CDR1 SGHTA and CDR2 FQGTGA. V lost 5 bases, J lost 3 bases, and 11 bases stayed unmatched.

The V call is TRBV5-4, the J call TRBJ1-2, with D perhaps matching TRBD1 (6 bases). Trimming took 4 bases from V and 4 from J, leaving 11 bases between them. The CDR3 sequence is 13 residues long. Looked up from germline, CDR1 is SGHNT and CDR2 is YYREEE (reference sequence). The CDR3 sequence: CASSPDRIYGYTF. In DNA form, the CDR3 reads TGTGCCAGCAGCCCTGACAGGATCTATGGCTACACCTTC.

V and J are TRBV21-1 and TRBJ2-7. TRBV21-1 constitutes a pseudogene. The CDR3 extends over 13 amino acids. The DNA of the CDR3 is TGTGCCAGCAGCTTTCGACCGGCCGCCGAACAGTACTTC. Its protein product is CASSFRPAAEQYF.

The chain couples TRBV5-1 to TRBJ2-1; 9 positions match TRBD2. CDR3 length: 16 amino acids. J lost 6 bases, V lost 7 bases, and 14 bases had no gene match. The germline V gene encodes CDR1 SGHRS and CDR2 YFSETQ. The DNA for the CDR3 is TGCGCCAGCGGCTCTGGTCTCGCGGGGGGGCTCAATGAGCAGTTCTTC. Translated: CASGSGLAGGLNEQFF.

V gene TRBV7-2 combines with J gene TRBJ2-5; D uncertain. V was pared by 1 base and J by 5 bases, with 8 bases between. The length of the CDR3 is 13 residues. CDR1 is SGHTA and CDR2 is FQGNSA in the germline V gene. For the CDR3, the DNA is TGTGCCAGCAGCTTAGAACGCCTGGAGACCCAGTACTTC. This encodes CASSLERLETQYF.

The V gene is TRBV15, the J gene TRBJ1-4; D might be TRBD1 (5 bases). With 1 base removed from V and 5 bases from J, the gap between germline ends came to 11 bases. The CDR3 contains 15 residues. CDR1 and CDR2 from the germline V gene are LNHNV and YYDKDF (reference sequence). The CDR3 DNA is TGTGCCACCAGCAGAGGGGGGGTGCTAAATGAAAAACTGTTTTTT. This encodes CATSRGGVLNEKLFF.

This sequence joins TRBV7-9 and TRBJ1-4; 8 bases map to TRBD1. This CDR3 is built from 15 residues. The J segment lost 7 bases and the V segment lost 4 bases, leaving 8 bases of the junction unmatched. Germline V gives CDR1 SEHNR, CDR2 FQNEAQ (reference sequence). Written as DNA, the CDR3 is TGTGCCAGCAGCTCGCAGGGCAGGGGGCGTGAAAAACTGTTTTTT. Its protein product is CASSSQGRGREKLFF.

The chain employs TRBV5-1 and TRBJ1-1; D is uncertain. The CDR3 runs 11 residues. With 6 bases removed from V and 3 bases from J, the gap between germline ends came to 6 bases. CDR1 and CDR2 (germline): SGHRS, YFSETQ. CDR3 nucleotides: TGCGCCAGCAATTCGGACACTGAAGCTTTCTTT. Translating it yields CASNSDTEAFF.

There are a few counts of this clone. The rearrangement joins TRBV7-9 to TRBJ1-5; D uncertain. Germline V gives CDR1 SEHNR, CDR2 FQNEAQ (reference sequence). V lost 1 base and J 7 bases, leaving 11 bases between the germline ends. CDR3 size: 14 residues. This CDR3 reads CASSLGGGRQPQHF. The CDR3 nucleotides are TGTGCCAGCAGCTTAGGCGGAGGCAGGCAGCCCCAGCATTTT.

This chain connects TRBV7-7 to TRBJ2-3, with 9 bases identical to TRBD2. The length of the CDR3 is 16 residues. Per the germline V gene, CDR1 is SSHAT and CDR2 is FNYEAQ (reference sequence). J gave up 2 bases and V 5 bases, and 8 bases lay outside the gene matches. The DNA of the CDR3 is TGTGCCAGCAGCCCTACGACTAGCGGATCCACAGATACGCAGTATTTT. Its translation: CASSPTTSGSTDTQYF.

The chain couples TRBV7-7 to TRBJ1-1; D remains ambiguous. Germline V gene data show CDR1 as SSHAT and CDR2 as FNYEAQ (reference sequence). There are 14 residues in the CDR3. Trimming cost V 6 bases and J 3 bases, with 14 bases left between them. DNA for the CDR3: TGTGCCAGCAGATTTTCGGAAGGAGACACTGAAGCTTTCTTT. Protein: CASRFSEGDTEAFF.

The genes are TRBV6-1 and TRBJ2-3; D uncertain. The V gene lost 8 bases and the J gene lost 5 bases, with 11 bases spanning the gap. The CDR3 sequence is 12 residues long. Germline V gene sequence: CDR1 MNHNS, CDR2 SASEGT. The CDR3 coding sequence is TGTGCCAGCTTAGGTTGGGGAGATACGCAGTATTTT. This translates into CASLGWGDTQYF.

The rearrangement joins TRBV7-6 to TRBJ2-7, with D perhaps matching TRBD1 or TRBD2 (5 bases each). The ends were cut back, 5 bases at V and 3 bases at J, with 11 bases in the middle. CDR1 and CDR2 from the germline V gene are SGHVS and FNYEAQ. There are 13 residues in the CDR3. The DNA of the CDR3 is TGTGCCAGCAGCAAGGGACCGAACTACGAGCAGTACTTC. The encoded protein is CASSKGPNYEQYF. Supplemented by reference TRBV7-6 and TRBJ2-7, the full variable domain reads GAGVSQSPRYKVTKRGQDVALRCDPISGHVSLYWYRQALGQGPEFLTYFNYEAQQDKSGLPNDRFSAERPEGSISTLTIQRTEQRDSAMYRCASSKGPNYEQYFGPGTRLTVT.